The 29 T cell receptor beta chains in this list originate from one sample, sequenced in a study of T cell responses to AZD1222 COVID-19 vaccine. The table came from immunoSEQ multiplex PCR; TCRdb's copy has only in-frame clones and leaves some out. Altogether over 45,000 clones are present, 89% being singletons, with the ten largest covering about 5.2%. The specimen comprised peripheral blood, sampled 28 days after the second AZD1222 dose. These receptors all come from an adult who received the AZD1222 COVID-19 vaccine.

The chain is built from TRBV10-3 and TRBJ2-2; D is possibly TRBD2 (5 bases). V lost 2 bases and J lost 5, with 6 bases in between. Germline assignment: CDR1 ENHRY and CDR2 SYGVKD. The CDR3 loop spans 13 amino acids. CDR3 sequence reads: CAISERGTGELFF. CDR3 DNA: TGTGCCATCAGTGAGCGAGGGACCGGGGAGCTGTTTTTT.

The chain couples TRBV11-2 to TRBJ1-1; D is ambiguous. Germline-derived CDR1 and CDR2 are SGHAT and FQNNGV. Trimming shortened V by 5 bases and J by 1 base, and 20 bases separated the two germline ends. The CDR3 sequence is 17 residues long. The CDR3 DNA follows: TGTGCCAGCAGCCACGAGTCGTTTAAACTGTCGAACACTGAAGCTTTCTTT. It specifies CASSHESFKLSNTEAFF.

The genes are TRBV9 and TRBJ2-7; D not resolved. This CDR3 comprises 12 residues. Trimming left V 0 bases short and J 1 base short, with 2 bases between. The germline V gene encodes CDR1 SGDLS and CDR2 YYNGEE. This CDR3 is CASSVGSYEQYF. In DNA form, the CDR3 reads TGTGCCAGCAGCGTAGGATCCTACGAGCAGTACTTC.

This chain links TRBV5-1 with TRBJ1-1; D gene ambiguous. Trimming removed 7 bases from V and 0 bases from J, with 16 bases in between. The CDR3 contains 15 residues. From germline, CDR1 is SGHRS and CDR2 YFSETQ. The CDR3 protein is CASRSLSLLNTEAFF. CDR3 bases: TGCGCCAGCCGGAGCCTTTCTCTTCTGAACACTGAAGCTTTCTTT.

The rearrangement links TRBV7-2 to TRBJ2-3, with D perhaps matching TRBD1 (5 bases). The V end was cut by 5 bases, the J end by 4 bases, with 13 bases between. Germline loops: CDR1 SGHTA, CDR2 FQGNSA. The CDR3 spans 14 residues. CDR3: CASSQGAIPDTQYF. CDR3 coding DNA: TGTGCCAGCAGCCAAGGGGCCATCCCAGATACGCAGTATTTT. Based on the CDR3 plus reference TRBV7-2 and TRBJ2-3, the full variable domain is GAGVSQSPSNKVTEKGKDVELRCDPISGHTALYWYRQSLGQGLEFLIYFQGNSAPDKSGLPSDRFSAERTGGSVSTLTIQRTQQEDSAVYLCASSQGAIPDTQYFGPGTRLTVL.

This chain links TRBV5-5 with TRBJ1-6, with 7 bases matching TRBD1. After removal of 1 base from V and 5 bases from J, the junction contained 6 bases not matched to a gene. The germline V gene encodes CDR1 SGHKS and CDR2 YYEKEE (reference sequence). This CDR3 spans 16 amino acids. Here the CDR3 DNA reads TGTGCCAGCAGCTTGCCCGGGACAGTTCATAATTCACCCCTCCACTTT. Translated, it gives CASSLPGTVHNSPLHF.

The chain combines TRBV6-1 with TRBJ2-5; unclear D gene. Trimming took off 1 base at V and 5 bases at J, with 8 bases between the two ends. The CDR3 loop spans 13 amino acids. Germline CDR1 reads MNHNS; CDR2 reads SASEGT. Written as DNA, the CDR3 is TGTGCCAGCAGTGAAGTTATCGGGGAGACCCAGTACTTC. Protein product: CASSEVIGETQYF.

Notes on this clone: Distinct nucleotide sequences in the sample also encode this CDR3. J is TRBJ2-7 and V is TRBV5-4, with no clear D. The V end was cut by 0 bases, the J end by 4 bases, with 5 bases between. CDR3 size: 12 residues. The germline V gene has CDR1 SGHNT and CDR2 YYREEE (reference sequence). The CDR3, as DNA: TGTGCCAGCAGCTTGGGCGGTTACGAGCAGTACTTC. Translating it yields CASSLGGYEQYF.

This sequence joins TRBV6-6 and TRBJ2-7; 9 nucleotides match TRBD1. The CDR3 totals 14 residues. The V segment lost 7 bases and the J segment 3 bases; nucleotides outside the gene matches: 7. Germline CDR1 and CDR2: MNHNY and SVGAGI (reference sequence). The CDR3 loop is CASTNRGHGYEQYF. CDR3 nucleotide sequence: TGTGCCAGCACCAACAGGGGGCACGGCTACGAGCAGTACTTC.

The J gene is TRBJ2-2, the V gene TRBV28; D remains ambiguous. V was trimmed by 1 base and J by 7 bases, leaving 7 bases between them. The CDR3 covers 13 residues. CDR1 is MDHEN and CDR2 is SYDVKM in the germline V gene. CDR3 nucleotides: TGTGCCAGCAGTTTATTCCCCGGCGGGGAGCTGTTTTTT. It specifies CASSLFPGGELFF.

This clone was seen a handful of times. The CDR3 is CASSSVLAGDTDTQYF. CDR3 DNA: TGCGCCAGCAGCTCGGTACTAGCGGGGGATACAGATACGCAGTATTTT. J is TRBJ2-3 and V is TRBV5-1; TRBD2 aligns across 11 bases. The V gene end was trimmed by 3 bases and the J gene end by 3 bases; junction bases not matched to a gene: 6. CDR3 length equals 16 residues. Germline V gene lookup returns CDR1 SGHRS and CDR2 YFSETQ.

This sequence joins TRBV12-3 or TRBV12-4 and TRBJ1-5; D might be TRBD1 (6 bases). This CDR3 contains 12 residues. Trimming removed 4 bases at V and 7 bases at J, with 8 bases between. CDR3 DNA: TGTGCCAGCAGTTGGGGGACACAGCCCCAGCATTTT. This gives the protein CASSWGTQPQHF.

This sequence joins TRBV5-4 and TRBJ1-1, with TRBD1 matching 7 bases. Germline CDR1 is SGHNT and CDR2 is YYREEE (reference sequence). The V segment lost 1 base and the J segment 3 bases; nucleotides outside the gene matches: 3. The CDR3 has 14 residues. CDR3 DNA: TGTGCCAGCAGCTTGATGCAGGGGGACACTGAAGCTTTCTTT. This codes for CASSLMQGDTEAFF.

The CDR3 loop is CASSRGAGIANYGYTF. The CDR3 nucleotides are TGTGCCAGCAGCAGGGGGGCGGGAATAGCTAACTATGGCTACACCTTC. J is TRBJ1-2 and V is TRBV11-2; D may be TRBD1 (6 bases). CDR1 and CDR2 from the germline V gene are SGHAT and FQNNGV. This CDR3 has 16 amino acids. The V end was cut by 5 bases, the J end by 0 bases, with 16 bases between.

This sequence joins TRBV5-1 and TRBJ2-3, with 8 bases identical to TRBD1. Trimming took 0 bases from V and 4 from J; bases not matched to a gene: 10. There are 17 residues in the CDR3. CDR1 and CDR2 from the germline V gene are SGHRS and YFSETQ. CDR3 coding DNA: TGCGCCAGCAGCTTGGTTTGGACAGGGCGGCCGGCAGATACGCAGTATTTT. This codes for CASSLVWTGRPADTQYF.

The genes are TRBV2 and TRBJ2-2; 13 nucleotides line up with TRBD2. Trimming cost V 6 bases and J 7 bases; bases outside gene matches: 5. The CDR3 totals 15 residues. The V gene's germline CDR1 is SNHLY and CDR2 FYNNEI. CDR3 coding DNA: TGTGCCAGCAGCGGTAGGACTAGCGGGGGCGGGGAGCTGTTTTTT. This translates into CASSGRTSGGGELFF.

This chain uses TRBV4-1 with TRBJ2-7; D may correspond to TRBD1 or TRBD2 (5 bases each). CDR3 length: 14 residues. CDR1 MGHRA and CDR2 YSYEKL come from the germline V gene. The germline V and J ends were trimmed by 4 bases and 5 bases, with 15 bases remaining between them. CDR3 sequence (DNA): TGCGCCAGCAGCCCCCCCGGGACGGTTAACGAGCAGTACTTC. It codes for CASSPPGTVNEQYF.

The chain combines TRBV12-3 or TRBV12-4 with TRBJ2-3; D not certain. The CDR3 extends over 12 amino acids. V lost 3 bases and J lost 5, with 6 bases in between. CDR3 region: CASSFQGDTQYF. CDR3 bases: TGTGCCAGCAGTTTTCAAGGAGATACGCAGTATTTT.

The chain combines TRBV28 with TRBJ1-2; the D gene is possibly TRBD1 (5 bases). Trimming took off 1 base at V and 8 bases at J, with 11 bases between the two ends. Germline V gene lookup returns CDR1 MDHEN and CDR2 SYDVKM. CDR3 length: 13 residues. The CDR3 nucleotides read TGTGCCAGCAGTTTATACAGGCAGTTAGGCTACACCTTC. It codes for CASSLYRQLGYTF.

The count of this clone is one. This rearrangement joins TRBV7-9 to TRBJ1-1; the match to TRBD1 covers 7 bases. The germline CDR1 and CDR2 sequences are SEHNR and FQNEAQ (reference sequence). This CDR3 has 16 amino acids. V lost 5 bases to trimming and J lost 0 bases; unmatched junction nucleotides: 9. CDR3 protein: CASSPKRDSLNTEAFF. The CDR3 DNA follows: TGTGCCAGCAGCCCGAAGCGGGACAGCCTGAACACTGAAGCTTTCTTT.

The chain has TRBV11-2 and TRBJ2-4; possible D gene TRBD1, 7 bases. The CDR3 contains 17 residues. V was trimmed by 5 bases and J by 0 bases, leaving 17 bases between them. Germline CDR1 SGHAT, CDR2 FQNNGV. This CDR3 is CASSALQGGLAKNIQYF. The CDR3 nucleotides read TGTGCCAGCAGCGCGCTCCAGGGGGGATTAGCCAAAAACATTCAGTACTTC.

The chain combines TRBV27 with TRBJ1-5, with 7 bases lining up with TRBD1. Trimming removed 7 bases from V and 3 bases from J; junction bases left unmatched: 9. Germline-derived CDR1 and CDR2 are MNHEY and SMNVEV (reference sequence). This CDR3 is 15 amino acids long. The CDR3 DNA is TGTGCCAGCATCGAAGGGACAGCTAACAATCAGCCCCAGCATTTT. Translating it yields CASIEGTANNQPQHF.

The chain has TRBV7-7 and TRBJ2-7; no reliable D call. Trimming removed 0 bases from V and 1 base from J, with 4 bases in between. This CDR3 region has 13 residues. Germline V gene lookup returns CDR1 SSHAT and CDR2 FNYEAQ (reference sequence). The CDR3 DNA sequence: TGTGCCAGCAGCTTAGCCGGATCCTACGAGCAGTACTTC. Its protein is CASSLAGSYEQYF.

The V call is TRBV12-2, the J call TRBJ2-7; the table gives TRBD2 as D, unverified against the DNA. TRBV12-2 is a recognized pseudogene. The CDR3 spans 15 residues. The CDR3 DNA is TGTGCAAGTCGCTTATACCCCGGAGTGCCCCACGAGCAGTACTTC. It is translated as CASRLYPGVPHEQYF.

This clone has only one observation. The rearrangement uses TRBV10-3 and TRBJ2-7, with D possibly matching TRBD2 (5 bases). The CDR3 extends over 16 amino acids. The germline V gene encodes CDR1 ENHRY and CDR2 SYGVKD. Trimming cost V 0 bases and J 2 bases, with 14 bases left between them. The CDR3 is CAISESSGLHPYEQYF. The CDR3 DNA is TGTGCCATCAGTGAGTCCTCCGGACTCCACCCCTACGAGCAGTACTTC.

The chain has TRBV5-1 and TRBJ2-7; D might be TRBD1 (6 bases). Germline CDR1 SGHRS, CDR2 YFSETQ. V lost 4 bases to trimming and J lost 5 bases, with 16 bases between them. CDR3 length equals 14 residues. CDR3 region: CASSTGQFGDEQYF. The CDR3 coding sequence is TGCGCCAGCAGCACCGGACAGTTTGGTGACGAGCAGTACTTC. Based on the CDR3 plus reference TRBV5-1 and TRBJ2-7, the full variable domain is KAGVTQTPRYLIKTRGQQVTLSCSPISGHRSVSWYQQTPGQGLQFLFEYFSETQRNKGNFPGRFSGRQFSNSRSEMNVSTLELGDSALYLCASSTGQFGDEQYFGPGTRLTVT.

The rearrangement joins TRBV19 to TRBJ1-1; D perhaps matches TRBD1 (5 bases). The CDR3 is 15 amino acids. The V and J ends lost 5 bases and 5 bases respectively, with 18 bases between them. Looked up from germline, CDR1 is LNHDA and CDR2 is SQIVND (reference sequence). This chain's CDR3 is CASSATTEGETEAFF. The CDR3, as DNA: TGTGCCAGTAGTGCCACGACAGAGGGCGAAACTGAAGCTTTCTTT.

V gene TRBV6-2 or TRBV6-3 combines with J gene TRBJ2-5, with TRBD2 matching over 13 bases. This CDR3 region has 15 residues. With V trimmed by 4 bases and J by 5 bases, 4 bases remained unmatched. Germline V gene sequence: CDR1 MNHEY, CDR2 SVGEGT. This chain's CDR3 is CASSSWTSGSETQYF. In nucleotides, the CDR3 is TGTGCCAGCAGTTCCTGGACTAGCGGGAGCGAGACCCAGTACTTC.

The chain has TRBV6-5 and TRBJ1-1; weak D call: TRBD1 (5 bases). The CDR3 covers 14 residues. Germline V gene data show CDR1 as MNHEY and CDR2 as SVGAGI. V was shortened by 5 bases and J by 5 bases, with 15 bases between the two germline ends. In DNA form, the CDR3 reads TGTGCCAGCAGTATTGCAGGGATGAGGACTGAAGCTTTCTTT. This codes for CASSIAGMRTEAFF.